This TCR beta chain was recorded in a study of shared clonotypes between healthy human individuals. Study-level results: Naive subsets, compared against memory subsets, generally had larger estimated richness values.

Clones were read by immunoSEQ multiplex PCR, and TCRdb kept only the in-frame ones, dropping some. Here the sample spans 2,100,000 or so clones, approximately 94% being singletons. V lost 4 bases and J lost 2, with 15 bases in between. The CDR3 has 15 amino acids. Germline V gene sequence: CDR1 SGHNT, CDR2 YYREEE (reference sequence). This clone was recorded only once. Its antigen is currently unknown. The specimen sequenced was naive CD4+ T cells sorted from blood. Subset given: CD45RA+ positively selected. This chain joins TRBV5-4 and TRBJ2-5; D is possibly TRBD1 (6 bases). The TCR originated in a young man in good health. The CDR3 region is CASSSRDTLQETQYF. The CDR3, as DNA: TGTGCCAGCAGCAGCCGGGACACCTTACAAGAGACCCAGTACTTC.